The 24 T cell receptor beta chains below all came from one sample that was sequenced in a study of OX40 agonist ivuxolimab in advanced cancers. Some clones are missing from TCRdb's copy, which holds only in-frame ones; the method was immunoSEQ multiplex PCR. This table has approximately 20,000 clones, roughly nine tenths appearing once. Material: CD4+ or CD8+ T cells sorted from blood, obtained in a trial of the OX40 agonist ivuxolimab. Every receptor here comes from an adult with an advanced solid tumor such as melanoma, head and neck, liver or kidney cancer.

This chain joins TRBV28 and TRBJ2-3, with 7 nucleotides matching TRBD2. Germline CDR1 MDHEN, CDR2 SYDVKM. There are 14 residues in the CDR3. Trimming cost V 3 bases and J 2 bases; bases outside gene matches: 2. DNA for the CDR3: TGTGCCAGCAGTTTCAGCGGGGACACAGATACGCAGTATTTT. Its protein product is CASSFSGDTDTQYF.

This rearrangement joins TRBV4-3 to TRBJ2-2; unclear D gene. With 8 bases removed from V and 6 bases from J, the gap between germline ends came to 22 bases. Germline loops: CDR1 LGHNA, CDR2 YSLEER. The CDR3 has 16 amino acids. The CDR3, as DNA: TGCGCCAGCTCTTTAGACCCTGGGGTTCCCCCCGGGGAGCTGTTTTTT. Encoded protein: CASSLDPGVPPGELFF.

The J gene is TRBJ2-3, the V gene TRBV9; TRBD2 agrees at 7 bases. The CDR3 has 15 residues. Germline assignment: CDR1 SGDLS and CDR2 YYNGEE. The junction had 16 bases not matched to a gene; V was cut back by 4 bases and J by 11 bases. CDR3 region: CASSPREGSAVGQYF. The CDR3 coding sequence is TGTGCCAGCAGCCCTAGGGAGGGGTCGGCGGTGGGGCAGTATTTT.

V gene TRBV27 combines with J gene TRBJ2-7, with D uncertain. CDR3 length: 13 residues. Between the trimmed V and J ends, which lost 0 bases and 3 bases, there was a span of 6 bases. Germline values: CDR1 MNHEY, CDR2 SMNVEV (reference sequence). CDR3 nucleotides: TGTGCCAGCAGTTTATCCCCCTACTACGAGCAGTACTTC. It is translated as CASSLSPYYEQYF.

This clone occurred once. This sequence joins TRBV11-2 and TRBJ2-7; D gene ambiguous. The V gene's germline CDR1 is SGHAT and CDR2 FQNNGV. The CDR3 loop spans 15 amino acids. Trimming removed 6 bases at V and 7 bases at J, with 22 bases between. The chain's CDR3 is CASSGSFTQLAEQYF. CDR3 coding DNA: TGTGCCAGCAGTGGTTCCTTTACTCAGTTGGCGGAGCAGTACTTC. Using reference TRBV11-2 and TRBJ2-7 for the parts outside the CDR3, the full variable domain is EAGVAQSPRYKIIEKRQSVAFWCNPISGHATLYWYQQILGQGPKLLIQFQNNGVVDDSQLPKDRFSAERLKGVDSTLKIQPAKLEDSAVYLCASSGSFTQLAEQYFGPGTRLTVT.

This sequence joins TRBV4-2 and TRBJ1-2; D remains unclear. Between the trimmed V and J ends, which lost 1 base and 0 bases, there was a span of 6 bases. This CDR3 has 14 residues. Germline CDR1 is LGHNA and CDR2 is YNFKEQ. CDR3 in amino acids: CASSQVQTNYGYTF. The DNA for the CDR3 is TGTGCCAGCAGCCAAGTGCAGACTAACTATGGCTACACCTTC.

The J gene is TRBJ1-1, the V gene TRBV6-5; D gene uncertain. The germline V and J ends were trimmed by 2 bases and 8 bases, with 9 bases remaining between them. The CDR3 consists of 12 residues. CDR1 is MNHEY and CDR2 is SVGAGI in the germline V gene. CDR3 DNA: TGTGCCAGCAGTTACCCGACGGGGGAAGCTTTCTTT. Protein sequence: CASSYPTGEAFF.

This clone appeared a single time. The V gene is TRBV19, the J gene TRBJ2-7; D could derive from TRBD1 or TRBD2 (6 bases each). Germline V CDR1 and CDR2: LNHDA, SQIVND (reference sequence). V was shortened by 5 bases and J by 6 bases, with 11 bases between the two germline ends. This CDR3 is built from 12 residues. The CDR3 coding sequence is TGTGCCAGTAGTCCCTCGGGGGCCGAGCAGTACTTC. It encodes CASSPSGAEQYF.

The CDR3 reads CASSSDRGRPGELFF. CDR3 in DNA: TGTGCCAGCAGCAGCGACAGGGGGCGCCCCGGGGAGCTGTTTTTT. J is TRBJ2-2 and V is TRBV7-3; 10 nucleotides align to TRBD1. CDR1 is SGHTA and CDR2 is FQGTGA in the germline V gene. Unmatched junction bases numbered 6, after V lost 5 bases and J lost 6 bases. The CDR3 spans 15 residues. Looking up the rest from reference TRBV7-3 and TRBJ2-2 gives the full variable domain: GAGVSQTPSNKVTEKGKYVELRCDPISGHTALYWYRQSLGQGPEFLIYFQGTGAADDSGLPNDRFFAVRPEGSVSTLKIQRTERGDSAVYLCASSSDRGRPGELFFGEGSRLTVL.

The gene calls are TRBV9 and TRBJ2-7, with a weak D call TRBD2 (6 bases). The CDR3 extends over 14 amino acids. Germline CDR1 is SGDLS and CDR2 is YYNGEE. Trimming shortened V by 4 bases and J by 7 bases, and 18 bases separated the two germline ends. The DNA of the CDR3 is TGTGCCAGCAGCCCCCCAAGGGACTCGAGTGAGCAGTACTTC. Translating it yields CASSPPRDSSEQYF.

V and J are TRBV6-5 and TRBJ2-1, with unresolved D. CDR1 and CDR2 (germline): MNHEY, SVGAGI. Trimming shortened V by 0 bases and J by 7 bases, and 1 base separated the two germline ends. This CDR3 comprises 11 residues. The CDR3 bases are TGTGCCAGCAGTTACTCGAATGAGCAGTTCTTC. It is translated as CASSYSNEQFF.

This clone was counted a single time. V gene TRBV5-4 combines with J gene TRBJ2-1; TRBD2 matches 13 bases. CDR1 and CDR2 (germline): SGHNT, YYREEE (reference sequence). The J segment lost 8 bases and the V segment lost 0 bases, leaving 8 bases of the junction unmatched. The CDR3 is 17 residues long. The CDR3 here is CASSLGVGTSGIYEQFF. The CDR3 nucleotides are TGTGCCAGCAGCTTGGGGGTTGGGACTAGCGGGATCTATGAGCAGTTCTTC.

This chain joins TRBV29-1 and TRBJ2-7, with D possibly matching TRBD1 (6 bases). V was pared by 6 bases and J by 5 bases, with 17 bases between. The germline gives CDR1 SQVTM, CDR2 ANQGSEA. The length of the CDR3 is 13 residues. CDR3 protein: CSVGLDRFDEQYF. CDR3 nucleotide sequence: TGCAGCGTCGGACTTGACAGGTTCGACGAGCAGTACTTC.

This chain connects TRBV7-9 to TRBJ2-7; D ambiguous. The germline gives CDR1 SEHNR, CDR2 FQNEAQ (reference sequence). The V end lost 6 bases, the J end lost 2 bases, and 8 bases lay between the germline ends. The CDR3 has 12 residues. The CDR3 region is CASSWVAYEQYF. CDR3 nucleotides: TGTGCCAGCAGTTGGGTGGCCTACGAGCAGTACTTC.

The chain combines TRBV5-1 with TRBJ2-5; 8 nucleotides agree with TRBD2. Per germline, CDR1 SGHRS and CDR2 YFSETQ. CDR3 length: 15 residues. V gave up 2 bases and J gave up 2 bases; unmatched junction bases: 5. CDR3 DNA: TGCGCCAGCAGCTTTGCGGGAGGCCCACAAGAGACCCAGTACTTC. The encoded protein is CASSFAGGPQETQYF.

There are a few counts of this clone. The chain couples TRBV6-1 to TRBJ1-2, with D tentatively TRBD1 (5 bases). Germline V gives CDR1 MNHNS, CDR2 SASEGT. V was clipped by 6 bases and J by 2 bases, with 16 bases between them. The CDR3 extends over 15 amino acids. The CDR3 bases are TGTGCCAGCAGGACCGGACACGCTTGGAACTATGGCTACACCTTC. Protein product: CASRTGHAWNYGYTF.

The chain uses TRBV10-1 and TRBJ2-7; D possibly corresponds to TRBD1 (6 bases). The ends were cut back, 3 bases at V and 6 bases at J, with 18 bases in the middle. The CDR3 sequence is 15 residues long. Germline V gives CDR1 WNHNN, CDR2 SYGVQD (reference sequence). The CDR3 DNA follows: TGCGCCAGCAGTGATAAGACAGGAAGAGAGGCCGAGCAGTACTTC. It codes for CASSDKTGREAEQYF.

The V gene is TRBV9, the J gene TRBJ2-2; D possibly uses TRBD1 or TRBD2 (5 bases each). The CDR3 runs to 16 residues. Trimming removed 3 bases at V and 0 bases at J, with 12 bases between. CDR1 SGDLS and CDR2 YYNGEE come from the germline V gene. CDR3 nucleotides: TGTGCCAGCAGCGGTCGGGGCAGCGCGAACACCGGGGAGCTGTTTTTT. Amino acids: CASSGRGSANTGELFF.

The J gene is TRBJ1-4, the V gene TRBV9; possibly TRBD1 for D (5 bases). The length of the CDR3 is 15 residues. Germline V lookup: CDR1 SGDLS, CDR2 YYNGEE. Trimming shortened V by 4 bases and J by 8 bases, and 18 bases separated the two germline ends. Written as DNA, the CDR3 is TGTGCCAGCAGCCCCTCCTCCTGGGGGGACGAAAAACTGTTTTTT. This sequence encodes CASSPSSWGDEKLFF.

J is TRBJ2-4 and V is TRBV27; D uncertain. V gave up 3 bases and J gave up 6 bases, with 3 bases separating them. Germline assignment: CDR1 MNHEY and CDR2 SMNVEV (reference sequence). The CDR3 runs to 11 residues. CDR3 residues: CASSFGNIQYF. The CDR3 DNA is TGTGCCAGCAGTTTTGGAAACATTCAGTACTTC.

This sequence joins TRBV7-9 and TRBJ1-2, with a tentative D call TRBD1 (5 bases). The V end lost 3 bases, the J end lost 4 bases, and 9 bases lay between the germline ends. Per the germline V gene, CDR1 is SEHNR and CDR2 is FQNEAQ (reference sequence). CDR3 size: 13 residues. The DNA of the CDR3 is TGTGCCAGCAGCTTCTCAGGGTTCTATGGCTACACCTTC. Translated, it gives CASSFSGFYGYTF.

To note about this clone: Other DNA sequences in this sample translate to the same CDR3. The chain couples TRBV19 to TRBJ2-7, with D maybe TRBD2 (5 bases). This CDR3 has 13 residues. The germline V gene encodes CDR1 LNHDA and CDR2 SQIVND (reference sequence). Trimming took off 4 bases at V and 1 base at J, with 8 bases between the two ends. The DNA of the CDR3 is TGTGCCAGTAGTACCGGGGTATCCTACGAGCAGTACTTC. Translation: CASSTGVSYEQYF.

This chain links TRBV18 with TRBJ2-1; 7 nucleotides line up with TRBD2. The germline CDR1 and CDR2 sequences are KGHSH and LQKENI. This CDR3 has 17 amino acids. The J segment lost 10 bases and the V segment lost 2 bases, leaving 17 bases of the junction unmatched. CDR3 protein: CASSPEQVLADVGEQFF. The CDR3 DNA is TGTGCCAGCTCACCAGAGCAGGTGCTAGCGGACGTAGGGGAGCAGTTCTTC.

The genes are TRBV11-2 and TRBJ2-1; TRBD2 is a possible D gene (5 bases). With 5 bases removed from V and 8 bases from J, the gap between germline ends came to 19 bases. The CDR3 covers 15 residues. Germline values: CDR1 SGHAT, CDR2 FQNNGV. CDR3 coding DNA: TGTGCCAGCAGCATACTAGTGGGTTTCGTCCATGAGCAGTTCTTC. Its translation: CASSILVGFVHEQFF.